These T cell receptor beta chains were read from a single sample in a study of Ad26.COV2.S vaccination and SARS-CoV-2 variants. Here immunoSEQ multiplex PCR was the method, and the copy in TCRdb shows in-frame clones only, minus some. The sample comprises about 480,000 clones, roughly nine tenths of which are singletons, and 9.5% to 15% rests with the top ten. This material consisted of peripheral blood, taken in a trial of Ad26.COV2.S vaccine versus placebo. All receptors come from a person aged 18 to 65 who received the Ad26.COV2.S COVID-19 vaccine or a placebo. Each CDR3 is given with its conserved first and last residue. The D gene is left open where the match is weak. Rows may omit the clone size; those that give it use once, few, many or a size class.

J,V,size,D,CDR3,DNA
TRBJ2-7,TRBV6-5,NA,TRBD1,CASSTGGIYEQYF,TGTGCCAGCAGTACAGGGGGCATCTATGAGCAGTACTTC
TRBJ2-2,TRBV6-5,NA,NA,CASSYSKSTGELFF,TGTGCCAGCAGTTACTCGAAGAGCACCGGGGAGCTGTTTTTT
TRBJ2-7,TRBV28,NA,NA,CASSSIRLAPYEQYF,TGTGCCAGCAGTTCCATAAGGCTAGCTCCCTACGAGCAGTACTTC
TRBJ1-1,TRBV19,NA,NA,CASSTQGMTEAFF,TGTGCCAGTAGTACCCAGGGTATGACTGAAGCTTTCTTT
TRBJ1-3,TRBV5-6,NA,NA,CASSSGPGRNTIYF,TGTGCCAGCAGCTCCGGGCCAGGGCGAAACACCATATATTTT
TRBJ2-5,TRBV2,NA,TRBD2,CASSEGVSGSQETQYF,TGTGCCAGCAGTGAGGGGGTTAGCGGGTCCCAAGAGACCCAGTACTTC
TRBJ2-7,TRBV5-6,NA,TRBD1,CASSTGTGLYEQYF,TGTGCCAGCAGCACCGGGACAGGACTATACGAGCAGTACTTC
TRBJ2-3,TRBV6-2/TRBV6-3,NA,TRBD2,CASSPSTGAGADTQYF,TGTGCCAGCAGTCCCTCAACCGGGGCGGGGGCAGATACGCAGTATTTT
TRBJ2-2,TRBV19,NA,TRBD2,CASSMGLAGTYANTGELFF,TGTGCCAGTAGTATGGGCCTAGCGGGGACATATGCGAACACCGGGGAGCTGTTTTTT
TRBJ1-6,TRBV7-2,once,TRBD1,CASSLGQAYNSPLHF,TGTGCCAGCAGCCTGGGACAGGCCTATAATTCACCCCTCCACTTT
TRBJ1-4,TRBV6-5,NA,NA,CASSWIRSEKLFF,TGTGCCAGCAGTTGGATTCGAAGTGAAAAACTGTTTTTT
TRBJ1-1,TRBV29-1,NA,NA,CSVVVGEGAFF,TGCAGCGTTGTTGTGGGGGAAGGAGCTTTCTTT
TRBJ1-1,TRBV6-6,few,NA,CASSYAVGAFF,TGTGCCAGCAGTTACGCGGTTGGTGCTTTCTTT
TRBJ2-1,TRBV27,NA,NA,CASSFPSEKQFF,TGTGCCAGCAGTTTCCCAAGCGAGAAGCAGTTCTTC
TRBJ1-1,TRBV6-5,many,NA,CASSTALGAFF,TGTGCCAGCAGTACCGCCCTAGGTGCTTTCTTT
TRBJ2-2,TRBV6-5,once,NA,CASSLGHTAFRELFF,TGTGCCAGCAGCCTTGGGCATACGGCCTTCCGGGAGCTGTTTTTT
TRBJ1-4,TRBV12-3/TRBV12-4,NA,NA,CASSLARGEKLFF,TGTGCCAGCAGTTTAGCGCGGGGGGAAAAACTGTTTTTT
TRBJ2-5,TRBV19,NA,NA,CASSESETQYF,TGTGCCAGTAGTGAGTCGGAGACCCAGTACTTC
TRBJ1-4,TRBV30,NA,NA,CAWKQREGRTNEKLFF,TGTGCCTGGAAACAAAGGGAAGGAAGAACTAATGAAAAACTGTTTTTT
TRBJ1-1,TRBV3-1/TRBV3-2,once,NA,CASSRITGNTEAFF,TGTGCCAGCAGCCGAATTACAGGGAACACTGAAGCTTTCTTT
TRBJ2-5,TRBV30,NA,TRBD1,CAWSQTRGTGETQYF,TGTGCCTGGAGTCAAACGAGGGGGACAGGGGAGACCCAGTACTTC
TRBJ2-5,TRBV25-1,NA,NA,CASSELRVQETQYF,TGTGCCAGCAGTGAACTCAGGGTCCAAGAGACCCAGTACTTC
TRBJ2-7,TRBV12-3/TRBV12-4,once,NA,CASSLTPGSSIF,TGTGCCAGCAGTTTAACTCCTGGGAGCAGTATCTTC
TRBJ1-1,TRBV2,few,TRBD1,CASRTTPGQGRSEAFF,TGTGCCAGCAGAACTACCCCGGGACAGGGCCGATCTGAAGCTTTCTTT
TRBJ1-6,TRBV15,NA,NA,CATTLRQSLNSPLHF,TGTGCCACCACCCTCAGACAATCTCTCAATTCACCCCTCCACTTT
TRBJ1-6,TRBV11-1,once,NA,CASSLSHRADLHF,TGTGCCAGCAGCTTATCCCACAGGGCGGACCTCCACTTT
TRBJ2-4,TRBV23-1,NA,NA,CASSSITTPIRGYF,TGCGCCAGCTCTTCAATCACGACACCCATACGGGGGTACTTC
TRBJ2-1,TRBV7-9,NA,TRBD1,CASSRPGQGDNEQFF,TGTGCCAGCAGCCGTCCGGGACAGGGTGACAATGAGCAGTTCTTC
TRBJ2-7,TRBV6-5,once,NA,CASSTVPYEQYF,TGTGCCAGCAGTACGGTACCATACGAGCAGTACTTC
TRBJ2-2,TRBV30,NA,NA,CAWSLNTGELFF,TGTGCCTGGTCTCTTAACACCGGGGAGCTGTTTTTT
TRBJ1-1,TRBV7-8,few,NA,CSLTGLTEAFF,TGTAGCTTAACAGGCTTAACTGAAGCTTTCTTT
TRBJ2-2,TRBV19,few,NA,CASSWGIANTGELFF,TGTGCCAGTAGTTGGGGAATAGCGAACACCGGGGAGCTGTTTTTT
TRBJ2-2,TRBV7-3,once,TRBD1,CASSEKGGNTGELFF,TGTGCCAGCAGCGAAAAAGGGGGCAACACCGGGGAGCTGTTTTTT
TRBJ1-2,TRBV11-2,NA,NA,CASSLVGSKGYTF,TGTGCCAGCAGCTTAGTGGGCAGTAAAGGCTACACCTTC
TRBJ1-1,TRBV30,once,TRBD1,CASAQGTNTEAFF,TGTGCCAGTGCACAGGGGACGAACACTGAAGCTTTCTTT
TRBJ2-4,TRBV9,NA,TRBD2,CASSPGVQRDNIQYF,TGTGCCAGCAGCCCGGGGGTGCAGCGGGATAACATTCAGTACTTC
TRBJ1-1,TRBV28,NA,NA,CAIHKGGSEAFF,TGTGCCATCCACAAGGGCGGCTCTGAAGCTTTCTTT
TRBJ2-3,TRBV27,NA,NA,CASSLRQITDTQYF,TGTGCCAGCAGTTTAAGGCAGATCACAGATACGCAGTATTTT
TRBJ2-2,TRBV28,NA,NA,CASSLVPGDNTGELFF,TGTGCCAGCAGTTTAGTTCCAGGGGACAACACCGGGGAGCTGTTTTTT
TRBJ2-2,TRBV5-4,NA,TRBD1,CASSPGQGNTGELFF,TGTGCCAGCAGCCCAGGACAGGGGAACACCGGGGAGCTGTTTTTT
TRBJ1-4,TRBV19,NA,NA,CASSREKLFF,TGTGCCAGTAGTAGGGAAAAACTGTTTTTT
TRBJ1-5,TRBV6-1,NA,NA,CASSEIDRDRNQPQHF,TGTGCCAGCAGTGAAATCGACCGGGATCGAAATCAGCCCCAGCATTTT
TRBJ2-5,TRBV7-8,NA,NA,CASSPQDRRGQETQYF,TGTGCCAGCAGCCCGCAGGATCGACGAGGCCAAGAGACCCAGTACTTC
TRBJ2-7,TRBV2,NA,NA,CAGHLGPGEQYF,TGTGCCGGCCACCTCGGACCCGGCGAGCAGTACTTC
TRBJ1-2,TRBV10-3,once,NA,CAISESQNGYTF,TGTGCCATCAGTGAGTCGCAAAATGGCTACACCTTC
TRBJ2-3,TRBV7-2,NA,NA,CASSFVTGVTDTQYF,TGTGCCAGCAGCTTCGTGACAGGAGTCACAGATACGCAGTATTTT
TRBJ2-1,TRBV27,NA,TRBD2,CASRPDLAGTYNEQFF,TGTGCCAGCCGGCCCGATCTAGCGGGAACTTACAATGAGCAGTTCTTC
TRBJ2-1,TRBV12-5,NA,TRBD2,CASASGTSFNEQFF,TGTGCTAGTGCCTCCGGGACTAGTTTCAATGAGCAGTTCTTC
TRBJ2-7,TRBV7-9,NA,TRBD2,CASSASGRTSYEQYF,TGTGCCAGCAGCGCTAGCGGAAGAACTTCGTACGAGCAGTACTTC
TRBJ1-1,TRBV7-9,NA,NA,CASSLAGDNRAFF,TGTGCCAGCAGCTTAGCTGGGGATAATCGAGCTTTCTTT
TRBJ2-3,TRBV29-1,NA,NA,CSVPSVFSTDTQYF,TGCAGCGTTCCTAGCGTATTTAGCACAGATACGCAGTATTTT
TRBJ1-1,TRBV5-1,NA,NA,CASSTGPLRSTEAFF,TGCGCCAGCAGCACCGGGCCTTTACGGAGCACTGAAGCTTTCTTT
TRBJ1-2,TRBV19,NA,TRBD1,CASSVRDRGLHGYTF,TGTGCCAGTAGTGTCCGGGACAGGGGCCTCCATGGCTACACCTTC
TRBJ1-2,TRBV5-1,NA,TRBD1,CASSLDRGPGDGYTF,TGCGCCAGCAGCTTGGACAGGGGACCAGGGGACGGCTACACCTTC
TRBJ2-1,TRBV6-5,NA,NA,CASRASDHNEQFF,TGTGCCAGCCGGGCTAGCGACCACAATGAGCAGTTCTTC
TRBJ2-7,TRBV30,NA,NA,CAWSGTAYEQYF,TGTGCCTGGAGTGGAACCGCCTACGAGCAGTACTTC
TRBJ2-3,TRBV9,NA,TRBD2,CASSASGRGADTQYF,TGTGCCAGCAGCGCGAGCGGGAGAGGGGCAGATACGCAGTATTTT